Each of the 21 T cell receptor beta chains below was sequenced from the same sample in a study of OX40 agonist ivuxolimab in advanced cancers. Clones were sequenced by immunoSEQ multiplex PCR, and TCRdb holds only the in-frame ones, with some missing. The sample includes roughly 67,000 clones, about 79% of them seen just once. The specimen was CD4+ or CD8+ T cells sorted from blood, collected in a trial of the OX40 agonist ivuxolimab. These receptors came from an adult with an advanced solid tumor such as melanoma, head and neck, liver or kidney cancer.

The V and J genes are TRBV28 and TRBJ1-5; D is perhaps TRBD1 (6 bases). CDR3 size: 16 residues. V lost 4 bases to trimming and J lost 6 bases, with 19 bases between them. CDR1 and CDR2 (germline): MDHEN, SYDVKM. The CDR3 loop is CASSSRTDQGGQPQHF. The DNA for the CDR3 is TGTGCCAGCAGTTCACGGACTGACCAAGGGGGTCAGCCCCAGCATTTT.

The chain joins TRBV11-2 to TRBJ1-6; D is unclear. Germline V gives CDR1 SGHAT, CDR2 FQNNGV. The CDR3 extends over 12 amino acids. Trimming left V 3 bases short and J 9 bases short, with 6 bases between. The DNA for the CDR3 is TGTGCCAGCAGCTTCCCTTTTTCACCCCTCCACTTT. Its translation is CASSFPFSPLHF.

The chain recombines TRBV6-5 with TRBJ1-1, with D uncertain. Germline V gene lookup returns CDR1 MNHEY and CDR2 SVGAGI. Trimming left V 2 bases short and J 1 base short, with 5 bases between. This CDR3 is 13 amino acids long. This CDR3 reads CASSYDQNTEAFF. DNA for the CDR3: TGTGCCAGCAGTTACGACCAGAACACTGAAGCTTTCTTT.

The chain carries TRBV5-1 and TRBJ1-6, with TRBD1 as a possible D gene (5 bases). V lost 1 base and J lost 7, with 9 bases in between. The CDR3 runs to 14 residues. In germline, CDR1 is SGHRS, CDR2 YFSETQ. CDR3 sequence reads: CASSLRQGNSPLHF. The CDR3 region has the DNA TGCGCCAGCAGCTTGAGGCAGGGAAATTCACCCCTCCACTTT.

The DNA of the CDR3 is TGTGCCAGCTCACCGTCTTTGGGCAAAGGCTACACCTTC. Translation gives CASSPSLGKGYTF. The V gene is TRBV18, the J gene TRBJ1-2, with D unresolved. Germline V gene lookup returns CDR1 KGHSH and CDR2 LQKENI. The CDR3 contains 13 residues. Trimming removed 3 bases from V and 8 bases from J, with 13 bases in between.

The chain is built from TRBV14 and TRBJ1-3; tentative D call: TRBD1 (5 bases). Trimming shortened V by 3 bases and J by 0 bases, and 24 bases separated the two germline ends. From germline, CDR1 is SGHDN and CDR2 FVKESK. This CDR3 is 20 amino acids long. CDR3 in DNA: TGTGCCAGCAGCCATTTATATCGGGACGGAAATCCTAGCTCTGGAAACACCATATATTTT. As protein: CASSHLYRDGNPSSGNTIYF.

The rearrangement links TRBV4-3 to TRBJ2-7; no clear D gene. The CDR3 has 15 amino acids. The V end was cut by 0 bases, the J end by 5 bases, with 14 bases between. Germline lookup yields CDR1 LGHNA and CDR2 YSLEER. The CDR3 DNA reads TGCGCCAGCAGCCAAGATCCCCAACGGGCCCACGAGCAGTACTTC. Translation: CASSQDPQRAHEQYF.

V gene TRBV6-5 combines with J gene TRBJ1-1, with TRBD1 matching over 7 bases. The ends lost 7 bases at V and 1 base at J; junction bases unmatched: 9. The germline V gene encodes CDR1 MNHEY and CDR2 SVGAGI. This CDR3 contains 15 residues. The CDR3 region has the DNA TGTGCCAGCACGCCGGTACAGGGGAGGAACACTGAAGCTTTCTTT. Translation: CASTPVQGRNTEAFF.

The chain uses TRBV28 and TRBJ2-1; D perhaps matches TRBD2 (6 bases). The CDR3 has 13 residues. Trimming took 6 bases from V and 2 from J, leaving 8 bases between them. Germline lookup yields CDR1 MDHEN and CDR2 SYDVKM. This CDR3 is CASSASAYNEQFF. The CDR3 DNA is TGTGCCAGCAGCGCTAGCGCCTACAATGAGCAGTTCTTC.

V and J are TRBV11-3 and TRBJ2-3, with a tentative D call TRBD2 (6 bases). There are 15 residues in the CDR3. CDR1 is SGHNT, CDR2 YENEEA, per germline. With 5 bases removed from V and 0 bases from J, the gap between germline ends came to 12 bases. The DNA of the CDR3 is TGTGCCAGCAGCCGGAGGGCGGGTAGCACAGATACGCAGTATTTT. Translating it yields CASSRRAGSTDTQYF.

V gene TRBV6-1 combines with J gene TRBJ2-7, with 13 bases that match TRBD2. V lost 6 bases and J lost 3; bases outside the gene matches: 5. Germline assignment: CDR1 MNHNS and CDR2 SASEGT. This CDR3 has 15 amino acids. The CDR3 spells CASRRTSGGLYEQYF. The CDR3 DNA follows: TGTGCCAGCAGGAGGACTAGCGGGGGTCTCTACGAGCAGTACTTC.

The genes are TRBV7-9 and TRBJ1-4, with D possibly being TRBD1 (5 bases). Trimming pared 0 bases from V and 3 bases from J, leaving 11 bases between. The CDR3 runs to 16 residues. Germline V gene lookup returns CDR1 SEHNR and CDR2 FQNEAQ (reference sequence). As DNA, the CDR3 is TGTGCCAGCAGCTTAGCGGGGGGACGGGCTAATGAAAAACTGTTTTTT. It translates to CASSLAGGRANEKLFF.

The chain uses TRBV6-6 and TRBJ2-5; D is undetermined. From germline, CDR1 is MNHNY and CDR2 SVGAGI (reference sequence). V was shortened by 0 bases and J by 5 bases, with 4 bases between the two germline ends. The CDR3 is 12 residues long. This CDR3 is CASSYSVETQYF. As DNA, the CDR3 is TGTGCCAGCAGTTACTCTGTTGAGACCCAGTACTTC.

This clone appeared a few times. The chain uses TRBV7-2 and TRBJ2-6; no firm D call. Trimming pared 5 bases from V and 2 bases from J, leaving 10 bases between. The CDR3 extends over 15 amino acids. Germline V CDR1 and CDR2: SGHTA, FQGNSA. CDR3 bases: TGTGCCAGCAGCGGATGGGGTGCTGGGGCCAACGTCCTGACTTTC. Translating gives CASSGWGAGANVLTF.

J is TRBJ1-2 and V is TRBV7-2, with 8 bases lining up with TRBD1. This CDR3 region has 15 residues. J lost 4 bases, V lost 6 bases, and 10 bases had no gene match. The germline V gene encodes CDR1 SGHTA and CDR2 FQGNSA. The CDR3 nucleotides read TGTGCCAGCAGGCAACACAGGGGGAGGGTCTATGGCTACACCTTC. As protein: CASRQHRGRVYGYTF.

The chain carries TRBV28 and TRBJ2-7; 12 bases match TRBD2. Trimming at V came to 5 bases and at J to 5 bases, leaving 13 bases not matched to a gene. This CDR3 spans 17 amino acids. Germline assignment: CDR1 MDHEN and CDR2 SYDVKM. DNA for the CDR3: TGTGCCAGCAGTCCCCTTTGGGCTCTAGCGGGAGGGGACGAGCAGTACTTC. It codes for CASSPLWALAGGDEQYF.

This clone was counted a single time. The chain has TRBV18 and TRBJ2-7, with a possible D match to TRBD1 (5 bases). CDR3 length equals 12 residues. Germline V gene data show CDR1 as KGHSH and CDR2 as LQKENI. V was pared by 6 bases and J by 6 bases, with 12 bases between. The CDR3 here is CASSLDRSEQYF. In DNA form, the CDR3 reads TGTGCCAGCTCCCTTGACAGAAGCGAGCAGTACTTC.

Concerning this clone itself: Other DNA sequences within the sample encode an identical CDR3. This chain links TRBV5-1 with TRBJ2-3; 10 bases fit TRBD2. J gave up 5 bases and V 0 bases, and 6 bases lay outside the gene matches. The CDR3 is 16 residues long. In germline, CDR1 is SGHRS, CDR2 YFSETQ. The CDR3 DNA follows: TGCGCCAGCAGCTTGGAAAGCGGGAGGGCCAGAGATACGCAGTATTTT. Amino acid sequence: CASSLESGRARDTQYF.

This CDR3 is CASSLGLAGGTWAKNIQYF. The CDR3 DNA is TGCGCCAGCAGCTTGGGACTAGCGGGAGGGACATGGGCCAAAAACATTCAGTACTTC. The chain combines TRBV5-1 with TRBJ2-4; 14 bases match TRBD2. Germline CDR1 and CDR2: SGHRS and YFSETQ. CDR3 length: 19 residues. Unmatched junction bases numbered 6, after V lost 0 bases and J lost 1 base.

The CDR3 nucleotides read TGTGCCAGCAGCCCCCGCGTGGGGACAGGGGGCAATGAGCAGTTCTTC. Its protein is CASSPRVGTGGNEQFF. The chain has TRBV7-9 and TRBJ2-1, with 11 bases matching TRBD1. Germline trimming cut 5 bases from V and 6 bases from J; bases unmatched to any gene: 9. Germline V gene sequence: CDR1 SEHNR, CDR2 FQNEAQ (reference sequence). This CDR3 is built from 16 residues.

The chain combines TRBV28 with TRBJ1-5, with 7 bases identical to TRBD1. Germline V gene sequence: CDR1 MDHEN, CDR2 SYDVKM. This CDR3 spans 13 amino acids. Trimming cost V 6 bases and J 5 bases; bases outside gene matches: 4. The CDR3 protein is CASRSTGDQPQHF. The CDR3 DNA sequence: TGTGCCAGCAGGTCTACAGGGGATCAGCCCCAGCATTTT.